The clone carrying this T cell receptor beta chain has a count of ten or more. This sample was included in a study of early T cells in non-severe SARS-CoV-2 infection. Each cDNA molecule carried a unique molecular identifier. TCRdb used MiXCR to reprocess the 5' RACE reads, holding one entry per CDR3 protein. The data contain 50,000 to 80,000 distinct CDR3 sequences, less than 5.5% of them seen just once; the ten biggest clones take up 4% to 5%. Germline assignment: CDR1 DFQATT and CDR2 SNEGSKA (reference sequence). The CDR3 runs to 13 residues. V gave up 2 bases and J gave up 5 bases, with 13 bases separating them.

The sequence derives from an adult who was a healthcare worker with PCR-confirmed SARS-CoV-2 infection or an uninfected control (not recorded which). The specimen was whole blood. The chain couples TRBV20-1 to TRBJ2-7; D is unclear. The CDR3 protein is CSARLGVENEQYF. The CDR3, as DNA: TGCAGTGCTAGACTGGGCGTGGAGAACGAGCAGTACTTC.